This section outlines one T cell receptor (beta chain) sequence together with its context. The antigen is not known. This sample was taken from a study of early T cells in non-severe SARS-CoV-2 infection. Study summary: RNA in bulk from unsorted whole blood was sequenced, and chains were unpaired. Whole-study findings and limits: Private and CD4 specificities were missed by VDJdb matching, which favored anti-spike CD8 responses.

Researchers attached unique molecular identifiers to individual cDNA molecules. From the 5' RACE reads, TCRdb called clonotypes with MiXCR, one entry per CDR3 protein. The profile covers tens of thousands of distinct CDR3 sequences, with 12% appearing a single time and approximately 1.2% taken by the ten largest. Trimming removed 3 bases from V and 6 bases from J, with 15 bases in between. This CDR3 is built from 15 residues. The source of this sequence is an adult who was a healthcare worker with PCR-confirmed SARS-CoV-2 infection or an uninfected control (not recorded which). The donor label of this sample is uncertain. The rearrangement links TRBV12-3 or TRBV12-4 to TRBJ1-3; D is unclear. The source was whole blood, collected at baseline. The CDR3 DNA reads TGTGCCAGCAGTTTGGCATGGGGAGGTGCAAACACCATATATTTT. It encodes CASSLAWGGANTIYF.